The T cell receptor (beta chain) described here comes from a study of T cells in Graves' hyperthyroidism and ophthalmopathy. Study-level points and caveats: A 13 V-J model separated ophthalmopathy from stable hyperthyroidism.

To note about this clonotype: What it recognizes is unknown.

The source material, RNA transcripts, was used to amplify TCR beta CDR3 regions. A set of HTBI primers served as the primers for a first-round RT-PCR of the TCR CDR3. TCRdb re-called the multiplex PCR reads with MiXCR, one entry per CDR3 protein. The repertoire holds a few hundred thousand distinct CDR3 sequences, about 16% seen once, with roughly 3% in the top ten. The origin of this receptor is a woman aged 35 to 49 with Graves' ophthalmopathy. Sequencing was performed on blood.

CDR3 nucleotides: TGTGCCACCAGCCAAGGGGCGTTTCAGCCCCAGCATTTT. Translating it yields CATSQGAFQPQHF. This chain uses TRBV15 with TRBJ1-5, with a tentative D call TRBD1 (5 bases). The ends were cut back, 5 bases at V and 6 bases at J, with 11 bases in the middle. Germline assignment: CDR1 LNHNV and CDR2 YYDKDF (reference sequence). There are 13 residues in the CDR3.